This TCR beta chain was captured in a study of beta chain features in type 1 diabetes. Study-level results: TCRB CDR3s from Type 1 diabetes patients were moderately but significantly shorter in all four CD4+ subsets.

The entirety of the isolated RNA underwent reverse transcription, so expressed TCRB transcripts were sequenced. Produced via immunoSEQ multiplex PCR; TCRdb's table is partial and in-frame only. The sample contains 630,000 or so clones, about an eighth of which appear only once. This clone has a handful of counts. Its specificity is not known. Other nucleotide sequences in the sample specify the same CDR3. The length of the CDR3 is 13 residues. CDR1 KGHSH and CDR2 LQKENI come from the germline V gene. V lost 0 bases to trimming and J lost 3 bases, with 5 bases between them. This TCR came from a man in his late teens or twenties with type 1 diabetes. Sequencing input: naive CD4+ T cells from blood. The chain combines TRBV18 with TRBJ2-5; D is unresolved. The DNA of the CDR3 is TGTGCCAGCTCACCACCGTCAGAAGAGACCCAGTACTTC. Its protein product is CASSPPSEETQYF. Variable domain in full (rest from reference TRBV18 and TRBJ2-5): NAGVMQNPRHLVRRRGQEARLRCSPMKGHSHVYWYRQLPEEGLKFMVYLQKENIIDESGMPKERFSAEFPKEGPSILRIQQVVRGDSAAYFCASSPPSEETQYFGPGTRLLVL.